Detailed here is one T cell receptor beta chain. Its antigen remains unknown. Germline and genes here are mouse. The missing CDR3 end, 1 residue past where the read stops, is filled in from the germline J gene. This entry belongs to a study of tissue T cells after allogeneic stem cell transplantation. General study results and limits: Only a limited share of tissue TCRs appeared in blood or spleen. Across patients, clones rarely overlapped, yet motif clusters were shared tissue-specifically.

The CDR3 length is 14 residues. The germline gives CDR1 NSHNY, CDR2 SYGAGN. The V segment lost 7 bases and the J segment 4 bases; nucleotides outside the gene matches: 5. Time point in this sample: mouse harvest day 7 after allogeneic transplant. Tail vein injection delivered 10^7 T-cell-depleted bone marrow cells and 10^6 splenic CD5+ T cells. B6 (H2b) cells into BALB/c (H2d) mice; tissues taken at day 7 or 14. Data came from immunoSEQ multiplex PCR; TCRdb stores just in-frame clones and leaves some out. The sample yields a few thousand clones, roughly 55% seen once. The sequence was collected from a female BALB/c mouse given C57BL/6 T cells with graft-versus-host disease after an allogeneic hematopoietic cell transplant. Sequenced sample: spleen. This sequence joins TRBV13-1 and TRBJ2-7, with TRBD2 matching over 13 bases. This CDR3 reads CASGGTGGVYEQYF. The covered CDR3 bases are TGTGCCAGCGGTGGGACTGGGGGGGTATATGAACAGTAC.